This record looks at one T cell receptor (beta chain) sequence and its context. The antigen remains undetermined. Sorting based on CD45RO/CCR7/CD25/CD127/CD95/CD27 separated CD4+ naive, central memory, regulatory and stem cell-like memory cells. The whole isolated RNA underwent reverse transcription, so sequencing captured expressed TCRB transcripts. TCRdb keeps only in-frame clones here, not all; method: immunoSEQ multiplex PCR. This sample has approximately 280,000 clones; approximately 15% occur once, and the top ten carry roughly 0.015%. Germline V gene lookup returns CDR1 SGHAT and CDR2 FQNNGV. V was cut by 1 base and J by 6 bases, with 15 bases left in between. The CDR3 is 15 amino acids. This sample stems from a study of beta chain features in type 1 diabetes. Whole-study results and caveats: More deletions and fewer insertions at VDJ junctions were seen in type 1 diabetes patients. A greater similarity of naive, central memory and Treg TCRB repertoires was seen among patients than among healthy donors. A moderate, significant TCRB CDR3 shortening appeared in type 1 diabetes across four CD4+ subsets.

This sequence originates from a man between 18 and 29 years old with type 1 diabetes. The specimen was naive CD4+ T cells from blood. The chain uses TRBV11-2 and TRBJ1-2; no firm D call. CDR3 in amino acids: CASSLVGWGEDGYTF. DNA of the CDR3: TGTGCCAGCAGCTTAGTCGGGTGGGGAGAGGATGGCTACACCTTC.